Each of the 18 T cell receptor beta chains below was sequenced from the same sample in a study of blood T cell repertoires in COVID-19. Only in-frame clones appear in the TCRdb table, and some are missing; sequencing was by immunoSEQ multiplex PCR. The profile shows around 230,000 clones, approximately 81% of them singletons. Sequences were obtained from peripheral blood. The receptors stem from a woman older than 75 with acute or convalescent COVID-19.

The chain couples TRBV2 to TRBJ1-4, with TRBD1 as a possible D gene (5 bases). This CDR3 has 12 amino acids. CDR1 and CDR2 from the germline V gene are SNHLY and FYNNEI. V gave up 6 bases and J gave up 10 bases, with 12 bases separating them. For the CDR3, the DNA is TGTGCCAGCAGCCCAGAAGACAGAAAACTGTTTTTT. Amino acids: CASSPEDRKLFF.

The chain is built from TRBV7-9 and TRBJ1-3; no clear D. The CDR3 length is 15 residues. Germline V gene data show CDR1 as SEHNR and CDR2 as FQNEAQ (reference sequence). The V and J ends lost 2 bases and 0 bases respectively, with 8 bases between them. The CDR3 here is CASSLNAASGNTIYF. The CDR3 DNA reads TGTGCCAGCAGCTTAAACGCGGCCTCTGGAAACACCATATATTTT.

The CDR3 spells CSVPTEGTDTQYF. The CDR3 region has the DNA TGCAGCGTCCCCACGGAGGGGACAGATACGCAGTATTTT. This chain links TRBV29-1 with TRBJ2-3, with TRBD2 as a possible D gene (6 bases). This CDR3 contains 13 residues. The germline V and J ends were trimmed by 6 bases and 3 bases, with 13 bases remaining between them. The germline V gene has CDR1 SQVTM and CDR2 ANQGSEA.

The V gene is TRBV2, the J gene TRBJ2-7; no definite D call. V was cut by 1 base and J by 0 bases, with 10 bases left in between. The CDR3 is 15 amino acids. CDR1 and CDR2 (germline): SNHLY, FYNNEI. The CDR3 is CASSEGLLSSYEQYF. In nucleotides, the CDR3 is TGTGCCAGCAGTGAAGGTCTCCTGAGCTCCTACGAGCAGTACTTC.

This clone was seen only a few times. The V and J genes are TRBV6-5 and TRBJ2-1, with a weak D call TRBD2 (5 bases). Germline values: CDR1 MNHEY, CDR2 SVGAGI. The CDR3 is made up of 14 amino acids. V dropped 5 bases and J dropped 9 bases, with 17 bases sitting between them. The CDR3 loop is CASSTDLPSGEQFF. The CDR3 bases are TGTGCCAGCAGTACAGACCTCCCGAGCGGTGAGCAGTTCTTC.

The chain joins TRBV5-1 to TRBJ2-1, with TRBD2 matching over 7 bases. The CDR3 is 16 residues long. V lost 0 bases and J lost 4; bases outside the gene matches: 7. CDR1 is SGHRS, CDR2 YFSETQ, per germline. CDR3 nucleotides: TGCGCCAGCAGCTTGGATTTGGGACTACGATACAATGAGCAGTTCTTC. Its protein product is CASSLDLGLRYNEQFF.

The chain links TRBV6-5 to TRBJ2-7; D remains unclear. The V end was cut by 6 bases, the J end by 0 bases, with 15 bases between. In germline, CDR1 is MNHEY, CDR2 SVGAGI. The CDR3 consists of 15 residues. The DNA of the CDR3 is TGTGCCAGCAGGAAACGACAAGAAAGCTCCTACGAGCAGTACTTC. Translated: CASRKRQESSYEQYF.

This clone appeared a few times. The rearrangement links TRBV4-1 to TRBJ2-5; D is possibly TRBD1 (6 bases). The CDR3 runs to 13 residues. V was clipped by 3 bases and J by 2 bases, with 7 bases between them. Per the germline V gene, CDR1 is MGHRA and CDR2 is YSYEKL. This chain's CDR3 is CASSQGAQETQYF. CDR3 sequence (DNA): TGCGCCAGCAGCCAGGGGGCACAAGAGACCCAGTACTTC.

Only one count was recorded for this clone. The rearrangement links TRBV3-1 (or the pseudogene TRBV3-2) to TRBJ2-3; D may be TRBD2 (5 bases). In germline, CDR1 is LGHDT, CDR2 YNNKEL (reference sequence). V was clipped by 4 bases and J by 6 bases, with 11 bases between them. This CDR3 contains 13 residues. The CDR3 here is CASSPSPGDTQYF. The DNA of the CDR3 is TGTGCCAGCAGCCCTTCCCCGGGGGATACGCAGTATTTT.

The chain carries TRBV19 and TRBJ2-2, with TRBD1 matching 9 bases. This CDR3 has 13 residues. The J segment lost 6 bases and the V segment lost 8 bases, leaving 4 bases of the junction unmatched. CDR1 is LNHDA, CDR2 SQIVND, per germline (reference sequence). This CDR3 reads CASGTGFPGELFF. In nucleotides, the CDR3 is TGTGCCAGTGGGACAGGGTTTCCCGGGGAGCTGTTTTTT.

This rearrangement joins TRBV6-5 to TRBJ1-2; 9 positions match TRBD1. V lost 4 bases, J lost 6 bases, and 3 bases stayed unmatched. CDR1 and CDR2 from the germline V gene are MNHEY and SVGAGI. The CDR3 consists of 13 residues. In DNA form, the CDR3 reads TGTGCCAGCAGTTTCCGGGACAGGGATGGCTACACCTTC. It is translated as CASSFRDRDGYTF.

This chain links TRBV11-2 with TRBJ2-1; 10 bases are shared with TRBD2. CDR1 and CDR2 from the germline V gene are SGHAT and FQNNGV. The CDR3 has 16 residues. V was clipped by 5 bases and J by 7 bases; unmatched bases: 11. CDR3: CASSLMSGRAGNEQFF. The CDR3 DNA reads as TGTGCCAGCAGCCTCATGAGCGGGAGGGCCGGGAATGAGCAGTTCTTC.

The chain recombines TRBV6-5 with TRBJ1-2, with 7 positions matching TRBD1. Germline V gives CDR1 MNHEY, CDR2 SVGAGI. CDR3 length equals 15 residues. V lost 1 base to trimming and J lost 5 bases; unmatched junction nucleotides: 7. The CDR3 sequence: CASSYLGQSSYGYTF. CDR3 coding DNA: TGTGCCAGCAGTTACTTGGGACAGTCCTCTTATGGCTACACCTTC.

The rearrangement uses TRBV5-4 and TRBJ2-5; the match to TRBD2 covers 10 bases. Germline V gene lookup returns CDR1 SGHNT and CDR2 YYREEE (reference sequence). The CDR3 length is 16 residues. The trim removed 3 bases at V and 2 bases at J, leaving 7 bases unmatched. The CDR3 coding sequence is TGTGCCAGCAGCTACGGTAGCGGGGGGAAGCAAGAGACCCAGTACTTC. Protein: CASSYGSGGKQETQYF.

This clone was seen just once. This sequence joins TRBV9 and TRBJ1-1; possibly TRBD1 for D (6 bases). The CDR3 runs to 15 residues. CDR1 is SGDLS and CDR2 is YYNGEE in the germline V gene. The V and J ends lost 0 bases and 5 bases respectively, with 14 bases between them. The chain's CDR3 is CASSVAGQRGTEAFF. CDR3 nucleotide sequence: TGTGCCAGCAGCGTAGCGGGACAAAGGGGGACTGAAGCTTTCTTT.

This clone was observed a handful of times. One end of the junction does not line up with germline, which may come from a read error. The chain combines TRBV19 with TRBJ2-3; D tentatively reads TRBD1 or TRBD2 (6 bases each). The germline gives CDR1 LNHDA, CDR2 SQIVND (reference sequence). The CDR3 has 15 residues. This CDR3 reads CASSIGQTEGDTQYF. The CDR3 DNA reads TGTGCCAGTAGCATAGGACAGACGGAGGGAGATACGCAGTATTTT.

The CDR3 bases are TGCGCCACCACCGGAATGGCAGGGAACACCGGGGAGCTGTTTTTT. It translates to CATTGMAGNTGELFF. The rearrangement joins TRBV5-1 to TRBJ2-2, with D unclear. The V end lost 9 bases, the J end lost 1 base, and 16 bases lay between the germline ends. Per the germline V gene, CDR1 is SGHRS and CDR2 is YFSETQ. The CDR3 spans 15 residues.

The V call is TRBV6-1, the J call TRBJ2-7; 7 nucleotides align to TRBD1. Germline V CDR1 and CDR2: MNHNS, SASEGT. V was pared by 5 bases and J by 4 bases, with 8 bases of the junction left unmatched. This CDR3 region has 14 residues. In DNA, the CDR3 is TGTGCCAGCAGTTATCCGGACAGGTCTTACGAGCAGTACTTC. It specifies CASSYPDRSYEQYF.